This T cell receptor (beta chain) was captured in a study of blood T cell repertoires in COVID-19. Looking at the study overall: Samples taken during acute and convalescent COVID-19 were collected in the United States, Italy and Spain. In each case, the material was cDNA or gDNA derived from T cells, B-cell-depleted T cells, or PBMCs.

Seattle patients were enrolled during active infection and followed longitudinally. Original handling: Estimates of nucleated cell counts were drawn from the amplification of reference gene primers. The repertoire was sequenced with immunoSEQ multiplex PCR; TCRdb's copy has only in-frame clones and lacks some. That table supplies the V and J calls and clone size; D and trimming were determined from the DNA. Of around 63,000 clones in the sample, 75% to 90% were seen once. This CDR3 has 16 residues. The germline V gene has CDR1 LGHNA and CDR2 YSLEER. V dropped 0 bases and J dropped 9 bases, with 18 bases sitting between them.

Material: peripheral blood. J is TRBJ2-1 and V is TRBV4-3, with TRBD2 as a possible D gene (7 bases). This TCR was sampled from a woman in her sixties or seventies with COVID-19, enrolled during active disease. For the CDR3, the DNA is TGCGCCAGCAGCCAAGATTATGGGAGAGGGGGGGGTGAGCAGTTCTTC. Encoded protein: CASSQDYGRGGGEQFF.